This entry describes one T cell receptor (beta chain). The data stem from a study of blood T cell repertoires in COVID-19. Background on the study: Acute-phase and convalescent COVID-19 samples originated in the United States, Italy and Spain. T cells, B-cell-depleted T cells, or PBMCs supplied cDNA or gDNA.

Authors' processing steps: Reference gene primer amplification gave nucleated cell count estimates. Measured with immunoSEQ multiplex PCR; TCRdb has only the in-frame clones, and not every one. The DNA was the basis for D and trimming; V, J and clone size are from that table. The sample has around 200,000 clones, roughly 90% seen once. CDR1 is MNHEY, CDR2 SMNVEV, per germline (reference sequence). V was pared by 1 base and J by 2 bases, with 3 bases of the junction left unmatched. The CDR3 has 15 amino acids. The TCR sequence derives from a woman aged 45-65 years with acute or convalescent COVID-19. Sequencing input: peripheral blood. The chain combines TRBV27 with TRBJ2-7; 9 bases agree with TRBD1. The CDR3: CASSLLTGGAYEQYF. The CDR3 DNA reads TGTGCCAGCAGTTTATTAACAGGGGGCGCCTACGAGCAGTACTTC.